The clone carrying this TCR beta chain was recorded a few times. Libraries were prepared by immunoSEQ multiplex PCR; TCRdb keeps only in-frame clonotypes and omits some of them. The sample lists around 76,000 clones, around 80% seen once, with 9.5% to 15% in the top ten. Patients of the Seattle cohort, enrolled during active infection, were followed longitudinally. Trimming removed 6 bases at V and 7 bases at J, with 18 bases between. Germline CDR1 reads SNHLY; CDR2 reads FYNNEI. The CDR3 has 15 residues. The sample is drawn from a study of blood T cell repertoires in COVID-19. This sequence joins TRBV2 and TRBJ1-4; a possible D gene is TRBD1 (6 bases). The material sequenced was peripheral blood. This clonotype was obtained from a man aged 45-65 years with COVID-19, enrolled during active disease. The CDR3 protein is CASRTSRGGIEKLFF. CDR3 bases: TGTGCCAGCAGGACTAGCAGGGGCGGGATTGAAAAACTGTTTTTT.